The sequence of this TCR beta chain was determined in a study of blood T cell repertoires in COVID-19. Per the germline V gene, CDR1 is SGHAT and CDR2 is FQNNGV. This CDR3 has 15 residues. Trimming took off 5 bases at V and 2 bases at J, with 16 bases between the two ends. Method: immunoSEQ multiplex PCR; TCRdb's copy keeps in-frame clones and lacks some. The sample holds around 210,000 clones, 75% to 85% seen once. The chain carries TRBV11-2 and TRBJ2-7; possibly TRBD2 for D (6 bases). The sequencing input was peripheral blood. The receptor was isolated from a human donor in a cohort sampled during active COVID-19. The CDR3 protein is CASSPLRGSPYEQYF. The CDR3 DNA is TGTGCCAGCAGCCCCCTGCGGGGATCCCCCTACGAGCAGTACTTC. The full variable domain, completed using reference TRBV11-2 and TRBJ2-7, is EAGVAQSPRYKIIEKRQSVAFWCNPISGHATLYWYQQILGQGPKLLIQFQNNGVVDDSQLPKDRFSAERLKGVDSTLKIQPAKLEDSAVYLCASSPLRGSPYEQYFGPGTRLTVT.